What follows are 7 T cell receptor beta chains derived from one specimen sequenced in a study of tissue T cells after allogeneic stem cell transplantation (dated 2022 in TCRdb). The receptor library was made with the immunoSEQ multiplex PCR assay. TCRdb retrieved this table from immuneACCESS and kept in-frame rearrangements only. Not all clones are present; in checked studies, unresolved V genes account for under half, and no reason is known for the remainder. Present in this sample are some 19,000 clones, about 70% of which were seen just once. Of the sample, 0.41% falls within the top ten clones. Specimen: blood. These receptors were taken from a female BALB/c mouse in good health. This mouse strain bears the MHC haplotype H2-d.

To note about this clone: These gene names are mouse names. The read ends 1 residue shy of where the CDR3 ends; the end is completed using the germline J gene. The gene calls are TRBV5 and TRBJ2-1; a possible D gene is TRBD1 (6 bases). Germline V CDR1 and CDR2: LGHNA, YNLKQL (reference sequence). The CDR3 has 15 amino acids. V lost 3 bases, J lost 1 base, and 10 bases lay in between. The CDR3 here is CASSQGTTNYAEQFF. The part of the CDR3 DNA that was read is TGTGCCAGCAGCCAGGGGACAACAAACTATGCTGAGCAGTTC.

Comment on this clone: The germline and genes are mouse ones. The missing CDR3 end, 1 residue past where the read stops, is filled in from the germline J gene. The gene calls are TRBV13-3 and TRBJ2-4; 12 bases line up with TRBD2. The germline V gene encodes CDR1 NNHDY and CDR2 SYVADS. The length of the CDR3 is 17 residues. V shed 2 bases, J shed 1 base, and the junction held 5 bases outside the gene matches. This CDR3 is CASSELTGGAGQNTLYF. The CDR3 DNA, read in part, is TGTGCCAGCAGTGAGCTGACTGGGGGGGCGGGTCAAAACACCTTGTAC.

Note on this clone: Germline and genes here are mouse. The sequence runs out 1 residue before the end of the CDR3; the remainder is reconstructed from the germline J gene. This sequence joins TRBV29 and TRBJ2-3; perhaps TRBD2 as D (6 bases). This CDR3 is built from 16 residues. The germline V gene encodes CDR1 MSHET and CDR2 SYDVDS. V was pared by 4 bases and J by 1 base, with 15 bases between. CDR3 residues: CASSYPSGARAETLYF. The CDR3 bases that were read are TGTGCTAGCAGTTATCCCTCTGGGGCGCGTGCAGAAACGCTGTAT.

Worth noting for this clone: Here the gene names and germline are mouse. The covered CDR3 bases are TGTGCCAGCAGTATAAGAGGGGGCAACTATGAACAGTAC. Translated: CASSIRGGNYEQY. The complete CDR3 protein is CASSIRGGNYEQYF. This chain joins TRBV19 and TRBJ2-7, with TRBD1 as a possible D gene (7 bases). The DNA ends 1 residue before the CDR3 does, and the rest of the CDR3 is filled in from the germline J gene. V was clipped by 1 base and J by 3 bases, with 11 bases between them. The CDR3 runs 14 residues. Germline V lookup: CDR1 FNHDT, CDR2 SITEND (reference sequence).

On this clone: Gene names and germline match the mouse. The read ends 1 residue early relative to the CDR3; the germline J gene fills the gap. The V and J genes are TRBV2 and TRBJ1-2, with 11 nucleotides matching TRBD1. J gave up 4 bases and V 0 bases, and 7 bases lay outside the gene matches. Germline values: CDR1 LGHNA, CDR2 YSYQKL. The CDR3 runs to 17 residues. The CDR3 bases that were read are TGTGCCAGCAGCCAAGATCTGGACAGGGGGCGGGGCTCCGACTACACC. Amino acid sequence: CASSQDLDRGRGSDYT. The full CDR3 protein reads CASSQDLDRGRGSDYTF. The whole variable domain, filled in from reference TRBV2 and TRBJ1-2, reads DPKIIQKPKYLVAVTGSEKILICEQYLGHNAMYWYRQSAKKPLEFMFSYSYQKLMDNQTASSRFQPQSSKKNHLDLQITALKPDDSATYFCASSQDLDRGRGSDYTFGSGTRLLVI.

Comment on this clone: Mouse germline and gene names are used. The CDR3 is CGAVDGYEQYF. The CDR3 DNA, read in part, is TGTGGTGCTGTGGACGGATATGAACAGTAC. The chain is built from TRBV20 and TRBJ2-7; D not resolved. The read finishes 1 residue shy of the CDR3 end, and the germline J gene is used to complete it. CDR1 GFQATS and CDR2 STVNSAI come from the germline V gene. The CDR3 runs to 11 residues. The ends were cut back, 5 bases at V and 4 bases at J, with 9 bases in the middle.

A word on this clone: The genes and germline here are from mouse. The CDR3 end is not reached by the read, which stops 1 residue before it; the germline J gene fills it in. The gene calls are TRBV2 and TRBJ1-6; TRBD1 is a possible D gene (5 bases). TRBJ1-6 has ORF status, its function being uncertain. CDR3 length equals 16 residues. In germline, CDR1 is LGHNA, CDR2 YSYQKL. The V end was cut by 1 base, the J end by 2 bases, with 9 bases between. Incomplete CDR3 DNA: TGTGCCAGCAGCCAAGCAGGGAGAACCTATAATTCGCCCCTCTAC. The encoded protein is CASSQAGRTYNSPLY. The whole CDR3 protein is CASSQAGRTYNSPLYF.